The T cell receptor (beta chain) described here comes from a study of response to subunit inactivated influenza vaccine. Study outcomes and limitations: There was a suggestion from the authors that each seasonal influenza vaccination recruits few new T cells.

In regard to this clonotype: Its antigen is as yet unknown.

CDR3 size: 14 residues. V lost 3 bases and J 1 base, leaving 9 bases between the germline ends. TCRdb called the RT-PCR reads again in MiXCR, with one record for every CDR3 protein. The sample has about 310,000 distinct CDR3 sequences, 21% seen once. This chain connects TRBV12-3 or TRBV12-4 to TRBJ1-1; perhaps TRBD1 as D (5 bases). This specimen was PBMCs from blood, taken 21 months after vaccination. The TCR was taken from a man aged 45 to 70 who received an inactivated influenza vaccine. CDR3 sequence: CASSFAGKNTEAFF. CDR3 sequence (DNA): TGTGCCAGCAGTTTTGCAGGGAAGAACACTGAAGCTTTCTTT.